The source of this TCR beta chain is a study of post-analysis software for immune sequencing data. Study-level information: Relapsing-remitting, secondary progressive and progressive-relapsing multiple sclerosis courses were included.

This CDR3 is built from 15 residues. CDR1 and CDR2 from the germline V gene are MDHEN and SYDVKM. Unmatched junction bases numbered 5, after V lost 6 bases and J lost 1 base. The library was made from cDNA and included unique molecular identifiers. Hundreds of thousands of cDNA molecules were obtained from 1 to 10 million T cells. TCRdb passed the PCR reads through MiXCR, listing each CDR3 protein once. Altogether some 690,000 distinct CDR3 sequences are present, just under 30% being singletons, with the ten largest covering 0.5% to 0.6%. Study-wide findings and caveats: Among 5 or 6 TRBV segments more frequent in patients than controls were TRBV5-6, TRBV5-1 and TRBV20-1.

Concerning this clonotype itself: Its antigen is as yet unknown.

This TCR came from a girl under 18 with multiple sclerosis. The rearrangement links TRBV28 to TRBJ2-2; TRBD1 aligns across 7 bases. Sequencing was performed on blood. The CDR3 region has the DNA TGTGCCAGCAGCTCCGGGACAGTGAACACCGGGGAGCTGTTTTTT. Protein: CASSSGTVNTGELFF.